The 31 T cell receptor beta chains reported below all come from one sample, sequenced in a study of identical twins. TCRdb reanalysed the 5' RACE reads using MiXCR and keeps one entry per CDR3 protein. The table includes under 900,000 distinct CDR3 sequences, 18% detected once. This sample also belongs to another study, concerning T cells expressing NK-cell markers.

Sequenced: PBMCs. These receptors came from a woman aged 18 to 35 in good health.

V and J are TRBV28 and TRBJ1-1; a possible D gene is TRBD1 (6 bases). The V end lost 9 bases, the J end lost 1 base, and 18 bases lay between the germline ends. The CDR3 runs 15 residues. Germline CDR1 reads MDHEN; CDR2 reads SYDVKM. DNA of the CDR3: TGTGCCAGTCTACTTTTCGGACAGAAGAACACTGAAGCTTTCTTT. This sequence encodes CASLLFGQKNTEAFF.

This clonotype was recorded a few times. This chain uses TRBV6-5 with TRBJ1-1, with D unclear. CDR3 size: 11 residues. The germline V and J ends were trimmed by 9 bases and 4 bases, with 9 bases remaining between them. In germline, CDR1 is MNHEY, CDR2 SVGAGI. This CDR3 is CASEGSTEAFF. Written as DNA, the CDR3 is TGTGCCAGTGAGGGATCCACTGAAGCTTTCTTT.

There are a few counts of this clonotype. The gene calls are TRBV29-1 and TRBJ1-2, with D unclear. Germline CDR1 reads SQVTM; CDR2 reads ANQGSEA. Trimming pared 4 bases from V and 2 bases from J, leaving 5 bases between. The CDR3 contains 11 residues. For the CDR3, the DNA is TGCAGCGTTGTTAAGAACTATGGCTACACCTTC. Translation gives CSVVKNYGYTF.

The J gene is TRBJ1-1, the V gene TRBV12-3 or TRBV12-4; D call uncertain. V lost 3 bases and J 4 bases, leaving 9 bases between the germline ends. This CDR3 spans 13 amino acids. CDR3 sequence: CASSFNEGTEAFF. As DNA, the CDR3 is TGTGCCAGCAGTTTTAATGAAGGCACTGAAGCTTTCTTT.

This clonotype was picked up a small number of times. The V gene is TRBV12-3 or TRBV12-4, the J gene TRBJ2-1; D is possibly TRBD2 (5 bases). The V end lost 5 bases, the J end lost 6 bases, and 11 bases lay between the germline ends. This CDR3 is 13 amino acids long. CDR3 DNA: TGTGCCAGCAGTGTTACTAGACCCAATGAGCAGTTCTTC. Translation: CASSVTRPNEQFF.

The sample holds a few counts of this clonotype. The chain carries TRBV6-2 or TRBV6-3 and TRBJ2-1, with 13 bases that match TRBD2. The CDR3 totals 15 residues. With V trimmed by 6 bases and J by 4 bases, 3 bases remained unmatched. Germline V gives CDR1 MNHEY, CDR2 SVGEGT. The chain's CDR3 is CASRELAGGYNEQFF. The CDR3 DNA reads as TGTGCCAGCAGGGAACTAGCGGGAGGGTACAATGAGCAGTTCTTC.

The chain uses TRBV24-1 and TRBJ2-1; D is possibly TRBD1 (7 bases). The CDR3 consists of 14 residues. V dropped 9 bases and J dropped 7 bases, with 18 bases sitting between them. CDR1 and CDR2 (germline): KGHDR, SFDVKD. Here the CDR3 DNA reads TGTGCCACCCAGGACAGGACTAACCTTAATGAGCAGTTCTTC. As protein: CATQDRTNLNEQFF.

Written as DNA, the CDR3 is TGTGCCAGCAGCTTAAGTACGGGTCGGAAGCCCCAGCATTTT. This gives the protein CASSLSTGRKPQHF. V is TRBV7-8 and J is TRBJ1-5, with D hard to call. Trimming removed 2 bases from V and 8 bases from J, with 13 bases in between. Germline V gene data show CDR1 as SGHVS and CDR2 as FQNEAQ. The CDR3 totals 14 residues.

There are a few counts of this clonotype. V is TRBV7-9 and J is TRBJ2-7, with D hard to call. The CDR3 runs 14 residues. Germline V CDR1 and CDR2: SEHNR, FQNEAQ (reference sequence). The V and J ends lost 5 bases and 0 bases respectively, with 11 bases between them. In DNA, the CDR3 is TGTGCCAGCAGCGTTGACGCAAGCTCCTACGAGCAGTACTTC. Amino acids: CASSVDASSYEQYF.

This clonotype was counted at least ten times. The J gene is TRBJ1-3, the V gene TRBV30; 7 positions agree with TRBD1. The germline gives CDR1 GTSNPN, CDR2 SVGIG (reference sequence). V was clipped by 2 bases and J by 2 bases; unmatched bases: 3. The CDR3 runs to 14 residues. The CDR3 region is CAWSNTGAGNTIYF. The CDR3 bases are TGTGCCTGGAGTAACACAGGGGCTGGAAACACCATATATTTT.

The J gene is TRBJ2-1, the V gene TRBV12-3 or TRBV12-4; D unclear. This CDR3 has 13 residues. The V gene lost 6 bases and the J gene lost 4 bases, with 10 bases spanning the gap. The CDR3 sequence is CASRRNRYNEQFF. For the CDR3, the DNA is TGTGCCAGCAGACGAAATAGGTACAATGAGCAGTTCTTC.

The chain uses TRBV15 and TRBJ2-3, with no clear D. Germline values: CDR1 LNHNV, CDR2 YYDKDF (reference sequence). There are 12 residues in the CDR3. The germline V and J ends were trimmed by 0 bases and 4 bases, with 2 bases remaining between them. The CDR3 spells CATSRESDTQYF. CDR3 bases: TGTGCCACCAGCAGAGAATCAGATACGCAGTATTTT.

The V gene is TRBV29-1, the J gene TRBJ1-2; no clear D. The germline V gene encodes CDR1 SQVTM and CDR2 ANQGSEA. Between the trimmed V and J ends, which lost 4 bases and 5 bases, there was a span of 8 bases. The CDR3 spans 11 residues. CDR3 residues: CSVGSGYGYTF. DNA of the CDR3: TGCAGCGTTGGATCGGGGTATGGCTACACCTTC.

A few counts support this clonotype. The rearrangement uses TRBV15 and TRBJ2-4, with D perhaps given as TRBD1 or TRBD2 (6 bases each). Per germline, CDR1 LNHNV and CDR2 YYDKDF (reference sequence). V gave up 4 bases and J gave up 1 base, with 20 bases separating them. The CDR3 has 18 residues. The CDR3 bases are TGTGCCACCAGCACCAGTGCCCCGGGGGCGGAGGCCAAAAACATTCAGTACTTC. It yields the protein CATSTSAPGAEAKNIQYF.

This clonotype was recorded a few times. The CDR3 is CASSPDAEAFF. CDR3 DNA: TGTGCCAGCAGTCCGGACGCTGAAGCTTTCTTT. The genes are TRBV7-9 and TRBJ1-1; D remains ambiguous. The CDR3 has 11 amino acids. Trimming cost V 6 bases and J 6 bases, with 8 bases left between them. Germline V lookup: CDR1 SEHNR, CDR2 FQNEAQ (reference sequence).

The chain employs TRBV30 and TRBJ2-1, with 7 nucleotides matching TRBD2. The CDR3 extends over 16 amino acids. Germline trimming cut 2 bases from V and 2 bases from J; bases unmatched to any gene: 9. Germline lookup yields CDR1 GTSNPN and CDR2 SVGIG (reference sequence). CDR3 in amino acids: CAWSRRGSGPYNEQFF. CDR3 DNA sequence: TGTGCCTGGAGTCGCCGGGGTAGCGGGCCCTACAATGAGCAGTTCTTC. The full variable domain, with the rest looked up from reference TRBV30 and TRBJ2-1, is SQTIHQWPATLVQPVGSPLSLECTVEGTSNPNLYWYRQAAGRGLQLLFYSVGIGQISSEVPQNLSASRPQDRQFILSSKKLLLSDSGFYLCAWSRRGSGPYNEQFFGPGTRLTVL.

This clonotype was detected a few times. The rearrangement joins TRBV12-3 or TRBV12-4 to TRBJ2-5; no definite D call. V was pared by 5 bases and J by 5 bases, with 12 bases between. CDR3 length equals 13 residues. This CDR3 reads CASSETRLETQYF. The CDR3 DNA reads TGTGCCAGCAGTGAAACGAGGTTGGAGACCCAGTACTTC.

This clonotype was counted at least ten times. The CDR3 here is CASSPDWPRQPQHF. The CDR3 coding sequence is TGTGCCAGCTCACCGGATTGGCCAAGGCAGCCCCAGCATTTT. The chain links TRBV18 to TRBJ1-5, with no clear D. The germline V and J ends were trimmed by 3 bases and 7 bases, with 13 bases remaining between them. Per germline, CDR1 KGHSH and CDR2 LQKENI. The CDR3 runs to 14 residues.

This clonotype was counted only a few times. This chain uses TRBV5-1 with TRBJ2-3, with 10 bases aligning to TRBD2. The germline V gene encodes CDR1 SGHRS and CDR2 YFSETQ. The CDR3 sequence is 16 residues long. J gave up 5 bases and V 4 bases, and 10 bases lay outside the gene matches. CDR3 coding DNA: TGCGCCAGCAGCCCTCCACTAGCGGGGTCGTTAGATACGCAGTATTTT. This sequence encodes CASSPPLAGSLDTQYF.

The V call is TRBV20-1, the J call TRBJ2-1; D is unclear. The CDR3 has 15 amino acids. V lost 1 base to trimming and J lost 4 bases, with 14 bases between them. Germline V gene lookup returns CDR1 DFQATT and CDR2 SNEGSKA (reference sequence). The CDR3 spells CSARVPFLGYNEQFF. Here the CDR3 DNA reads TGCAGTGCTAGAGTCCCGTTTTTAGGGTACAATGAGCAGTTCTTC.

The CDR3 nucleotides are TGTGCCACCAGCAGGGAGGGCAGGGGGCGACAAGATACGCAGTATTTT. Translation gives CATSREGRGRQDTQYF. This chain uses TRBV15 with TRBJ2-3; 8 bases are shared with TRBD1. Germline V lookup: CDR1 LNHNV, CDR2 YYDKDF (reference sequence). This CDR3 has 16 amino acids. Trimming cost V 3 bases and J 5 bases; bases outside gene matches: 10.

This clonotype was found a few times. The genes are TRBV10-3 and TRBJ2-3, with D unresolved. CDR3 length equals 11 residues. The germline V gene has CDR1 ENHRY and CDR2 SYGVKD. V was cut by 8 bases and J by 4 bases, with 7 bases left in between. CDR3 nucleotide sequence: TGTGCCATCGGTCGGTCAGATACGCAGTATTTT. Its translation: CAIGRSDTQYF.

This clonotype was observed at least ten times. V is TRBV20-1 and J is TRBJ2-3, with a tentative D call TRBD2 (5 bases). V was cut by 5 bases and J by 1 base, with 10 bases left in between. This CDR3 region has 13 residues. The V gene's germline CDR1 is DFQATT and CDR2 SNEGSKA (reference sequence). The DNA of the CDR3 is TGCAGTGCTGAGGGAACCCGCACAGATACGCAGTATTTT. Its translation: CSAEGTRTDTQYF.

This clonotype was picked up a small number of times. In DNA form, the CDR3 reads TGCAGCGTTGAAGAACCGGGACCCCGGGCGCAGTATTTT. This encodes CSVEEPGPRAQYF. The chain recombines TRBV29-1 with TRBJ2-3, with D tentatively TRBD1 or TRBD2 (5 bases each). This CDR3 is 13 amino acids long. CDR1 is SQVTM, CDR2 ANQGSEA, per germline. V gave up 0 bases and J gave up 10 bases, with 14 bases separating them.

The V and J genes are TRBV10-3 and TRBJ2-7; weak D call: TRBD1 (5 bases). Trimming removed 7 bases at V and 4 bases at J, with 11 bases between. The CDR3 runs to 12 residues. The V gene's germline CDR1 is ENHRY and CDR2 SYGVKD. For the CDR3, the DNA is TGTGCCATCACCCTCTACAGGTACGAGCAGTACTTC. Translating it yields CAITLYRYEQYF.

At least ten counts were recorded for this clonotype. The chain has TRBV6-5 and TRBJ1-2, with D perhaps matching TRBD1 (6 bases). Trimming cost V 4 bases and J 4 bases, with 13 bases left between them. Germline V gives CDR1 MNHEY, CDR2 SVGAGI. The CDR3 extends over 14 amino acids. The CDR3 sequence is CASSFNREAYGYTF. CDR3 coding DNA: TGTGCCAGCAGTTTCAACAGGGAGGCCTATGGCTACACCTTC.

In its sample, this clonotype was seen once. J is TRBJ1-1 and V is TRBV9; 9 bases agree with TRBD1. This CDR3 is built from 13 residues. The V gene end was trimmed by 3 bases and the J gene end by 7 bases; junction bases not matched to a gene: 4. Germline V CDR1 and CDR2: SGDLS, YYNGEE. CDR3 in DNA: TGTGCCAGCAGCGGAACAGGGGGCAATGAAGCTTTCTTT. It translates to CASSGTGGNEAFF.

The sample holds many counts of this clonotype. Germline and junction disagree at one end, which may indicate a read error. The chain combines TRBV20-1 with TRBJ2-5, with TRBD1 matching 9 bases. CDR1 and CDR2 from the germline V gene are DFQATT and SNEGSKA (reference sequence). This CDR3 contains 13 residues. CDR3 in DNA: TGCAGTGCCGGCGACAGGGGGGGAGAGGCCCAGTACTTC. Translating it yields CSAGDRGGEAQYF.

This clonotype was counted once. The V gene is TRBV9, the J gene TRBJ2-1; D is uncertain. The CDR3 runs to 14 residues. The germline V gene encodes CDR1 SGDLS and CDR2 YYNGEE. V lost 0 bases and J lost 6, with 10 bases in between. CDR3 sequence: CASSVGELSNEQFF. CDR3 nucleotide sequence: TGTGCCAGCAGCGTAGGGGAACTATCCAATGAGCAGTTCTTC.

Many counts were recorded for this clonotype. This chain uses TRBV12-3 or TRBV12-4 with TRBJ1-3; a weak D match, TRBD1 (6 bases). This CDR3 is 15 amino acids long. V dropped 3 bases and J dropped 3 bases, with 12 bases sitting between them. CDR3 DNA sequence: TGTGCCAGCAGTTTCTCGGGGGCTAGTGGAAACACCATATATTTT. Its protein product is CASSFSGASGNTIYF.

The genes are TRBV20-1 and TRBJ2-7; 7 bases line up with TRBD1. Trimming cost V 3 bases and J 6 bases; bases outside gene matches: 5. The CDR3 loop spans 12 amino acids. In germline, CDR1 is DFQATT, CDR2 SNEGSKA (reference sequence). The CDR3 region is CSASDREPEQYF. The CDR3 bases are TGCAGTGCTAGTGACAGGGAACCCGAGCAGTACTTC.